The rows below give T cell receptor beta chains drawn from one sample of a study of T cell repertoires in ileal Crohn's disease. Some clones are missing from TCRdb's copy, which holds only in-frame ones; the method was immunoSEQ multiplex PCR. The data show approximately 8,200 clones, with under 80% seen just once and more than 7.5% held by the top ten. The sequencing sample was made of ileal tissue. These receptor sequences come from an adult with Crohn's disease. CDR3s include the opening cysteine and the closing phenylalanine or tryptophan. Each record gives: J gene, CDR3 length, clone size, V gene, D gene, CDR3 DNA, CDR3 protein. The D gene is left open where the match is weak. Clone size is not always given. Where it is, it says once, few, many or a class for expanded clones.

TRBJ2-5	16	NA	TRBV27	TRBD2	TGTGCCAGCAGTCCGGACCGGGGGGTCCGGGGGGAGACCCAGTACTTC	CASSPDRGVRGETQYF
TRBJ1-1	12	NA	TRBV30	NA	TGTGCCTGCCTTACGGGGGTTACTGGAGCTTTCTTT	CACLTGVTGAFF
TRBJ1-1	14	few	TRBV19	NA	TGTGCCAGTAGTATAAGCGTTGCGAACACTGAAGCTTTCTTT	CASSISVANTEAFF
TRBJ1-1	13	few	TRBV15	NA	TGTGCCACCAGCAGAAGGGGTAACACTGAAGCTTTCTTT	CATSRRGNTEAFF
TRBJ1-1	18	NA	TRBV4-3	TRBD1	TGCGCCAGCAGCCGAGAAAAGATTAATGACAGGGGGATACCTGAAGCTTTCTTT	CASSREKINDRGIPEAFF
TRBJ2-7	16	NA	TRBV5-6	TRBD1	TGTGCCAGCAGCCAACGTCCGGGACAGGGGGCCTACGAGCAGTACTTC	CASSQRPGQGAYEQYF
TRBJ1-1	16	NA	TRBV6-5	TRBD1	TGTGCCAGCAGTTACCTCGGGACAGGTCCTGGCACTGAAGCTTTCTTT	CASSYLGTGPGTEAFF
TRBJ1-6	16	NA	TRBV18	NA	TGTGCCAGCTCACCAGGGGCACGTTCTGGAAATTCACCCCTCCACTTT	CASSPGARSGNSPLHF
TRBJ2-2	16	NA	TRBV27	TRBD2	TGTGCCAGCCGATTGATGGGGGGGGTGAGCACCGGGGAGCTGTTTTTT	CASRLMGGVSTGELFF
TRBJ1-4	14	NA	TRBV5-1	TRBD1	TGCGCCAGCAGCTTAGGACAGGAGGGCGGGGAACTGTTTTTT	CASSLGQEGGELFF
TRBJ2-5	14	NA	TRBV9	TRBD2	TGTGCCAGCAGCCCGGGGGGGCAGGAAGAGACCCAGTACTTC	CASSPGGQEETQYF
TRBJ1-1	14	NA	TRBV9	NA	TGTGCCAGCAGCGTAGCAGGGGAAGGACAGGAAGCTTTCTTT	CASSVAGEGQEAFF
TRBJ2-7	15	once	TRBV5-1	NA	TGCGCCAGCGCCCCCGTCCCCTCTCGGGACTACGAGCAGTACTTC	CASAPVPSRDYEQYF
TRBJ1-5	15	NA	TRBV6-5	TRBD1	TGTGCCAGCAGGAGGGGAGACAGGGGAAATCAGCCCCAGCATTTT	CASRRGDRGNQPQHF
TRBJ1-6	15	NA	TRBV4-3	TRBD1	TGCGCCAGCAGCCACCCCGGGACAGGGGACTCACCCCTCCACTTT	CASSHPGTGDSPLHF
TRBJ2-1	15	NA	TRBV7-7	TRBD1	TGTGCTAGCAGCCCTGGGACAGGGGGTGGGGGTGAGCAGTTCTTC	CASSPGTGGGGEQFF
TRBJ1-5	15	NA	TRBV6-1	NA	TGTGCCAGCAGTGAATCGGCAGGGGGCAATCAGCCCCAGCATTTT	CASSESAGGNQPQHF